This entry describes one T cell receptor (beta chain). The antigen is undetermined. This sample stems from a study of vaccination effects on CD4 cells after COVID-19. V shed 3 bases and J shed 0 bases, with 8 bases lying between them. Germline CDR1 and CDR2: MNHEY and SMNVEV (reference sequence). The CDR3 has 14 residues. ViraFEST used viral peptide pools to expand antigen-specific CD4+ T cells before sequencing. Culture lasted about nine days before CD4+ T cell isolation. Sequenced by immunoSEQ multiplex PCR; TCRdb stores in-frame clones only, minus some. The sample has 50,000 to 65,000 clones; roughly 76% are singletons.

The source is a human donor who received a COVID-19 vaccine. The rearrangement links TRBV27 to TRBJ1-1, with D perhaps TRBD1 (5 bases). This specimen was CD4+ T cells from PBMCs cultured with HCoV-229E spike peptides, taken before COVID-19 vaccination. The CDR3 loop reads CASSFLGVNTEAFF. CDR3 DNA: TGTGCCAGCAGTTTTTTGGGGGTGAACACTGAAGCTTTCTTT.